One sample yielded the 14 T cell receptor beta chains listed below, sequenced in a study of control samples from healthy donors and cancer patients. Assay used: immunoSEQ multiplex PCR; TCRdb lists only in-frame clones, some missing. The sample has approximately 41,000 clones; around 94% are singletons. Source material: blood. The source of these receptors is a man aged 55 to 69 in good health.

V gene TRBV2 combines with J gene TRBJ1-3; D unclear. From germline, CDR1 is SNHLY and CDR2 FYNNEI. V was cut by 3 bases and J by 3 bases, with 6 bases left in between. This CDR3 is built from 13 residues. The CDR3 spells CASSEADGNTIYF. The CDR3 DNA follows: TGTGCCAGCAGTGAGGCGGATGGAAACACCATATATTTT.

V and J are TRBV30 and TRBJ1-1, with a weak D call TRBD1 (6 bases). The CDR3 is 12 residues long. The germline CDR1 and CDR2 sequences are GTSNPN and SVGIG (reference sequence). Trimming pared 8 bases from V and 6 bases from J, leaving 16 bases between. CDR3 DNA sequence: TGTGCCCTAAAGGACAGAAATTCTGAAGCTTTCTTT. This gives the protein CALKDRNSEAFF.

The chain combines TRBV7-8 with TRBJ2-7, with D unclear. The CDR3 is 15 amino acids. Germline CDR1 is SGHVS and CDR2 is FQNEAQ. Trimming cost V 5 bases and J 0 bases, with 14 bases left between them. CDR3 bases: TGTGCCAGCAGCCCCCGCAGACTCGTCTCCTACGAGCAGTACTTC. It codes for CASSPRRLVSYEQYF.

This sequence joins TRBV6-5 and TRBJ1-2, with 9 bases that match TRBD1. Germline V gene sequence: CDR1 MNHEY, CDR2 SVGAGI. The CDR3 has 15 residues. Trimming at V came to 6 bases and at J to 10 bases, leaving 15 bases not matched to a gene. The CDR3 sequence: CASSRLTGGEPHYTF. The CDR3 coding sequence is TGTGCCAGCAGCCGTCTAACAGGGGGCGAACCCCACTACACCTTC.

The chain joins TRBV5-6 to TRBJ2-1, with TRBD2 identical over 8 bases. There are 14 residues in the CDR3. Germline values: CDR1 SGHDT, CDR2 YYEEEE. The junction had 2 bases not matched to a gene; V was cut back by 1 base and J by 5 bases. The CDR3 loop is CASSLTSGNNEQFF. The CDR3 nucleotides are TGTGCCAGCAGCTTGACTAGCGGAAACAATGAGCAGTTCTTC.

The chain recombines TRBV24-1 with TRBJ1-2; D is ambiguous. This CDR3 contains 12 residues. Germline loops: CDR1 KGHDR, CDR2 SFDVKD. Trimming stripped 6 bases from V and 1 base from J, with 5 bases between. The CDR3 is CATSTVNYGYTF. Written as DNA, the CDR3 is TGTGCCACCAGTACAGTTAACTATGGCTACACCTTC.

CDR3 loop: CASRSRTPGPRNEQFF. The CDR3 DNA is TGTGCCAGTAGAAGTCGGACACCAGGGCCGAGGAATGAGCAGTTCTTC. V and J are TRBV19 and TRBJ2-1; the D gene is possibly TRBD1 (5 bases). Looked up from germline, CDR1 is LNHDA and CDR2 is SQIVND (reference sequence). The CDR3 spans 16 residues. Trimming took 6 bases from V and 7 from J, leaving 22 bases between them. The whole variable domain, remainder taken from reference TRBV19 and TRBJ2-1, is DGGITQSPKYLFRKEGQNVTLSCEQNLNHDAMYWYRQDPGQGLRLIYYSQIVNDFQKGDIAEGYSVSREKKESFPLTVTSAQKNPTAFYLCASRSRTPGPRNEQFFGPGTRLTVL.

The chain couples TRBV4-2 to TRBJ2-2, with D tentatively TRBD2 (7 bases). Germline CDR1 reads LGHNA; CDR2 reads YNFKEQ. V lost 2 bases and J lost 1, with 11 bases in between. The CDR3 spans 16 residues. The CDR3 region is CASSQRGAQNTGELFF. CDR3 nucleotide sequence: TGTGCCAGCAGCCAACGGGGGGCCCAGAACACCGGGGAGCTGTTTTTT.

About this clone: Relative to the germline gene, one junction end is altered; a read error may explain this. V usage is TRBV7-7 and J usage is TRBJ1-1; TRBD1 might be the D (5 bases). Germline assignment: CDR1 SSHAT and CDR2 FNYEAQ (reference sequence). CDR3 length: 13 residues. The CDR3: CASSRTGDTEAFF. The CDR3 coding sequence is TGTGCTAGCAGCCGGACGGGGGACACTGAAGCTTTCTTT.

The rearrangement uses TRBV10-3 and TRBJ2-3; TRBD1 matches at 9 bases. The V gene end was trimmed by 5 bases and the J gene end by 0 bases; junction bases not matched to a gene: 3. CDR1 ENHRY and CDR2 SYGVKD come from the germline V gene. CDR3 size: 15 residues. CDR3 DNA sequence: TGTGCCATCAGTCGACAGGGGGAAAGCACAGATACGCAGTATTTT. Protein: CAISRQGESTDTQYF.

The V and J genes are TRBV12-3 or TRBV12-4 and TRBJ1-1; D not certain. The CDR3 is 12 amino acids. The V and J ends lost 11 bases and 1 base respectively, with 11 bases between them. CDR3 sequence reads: CAVTVKNTEAFF. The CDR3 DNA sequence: TGTGCCGTCACGGTTAAGAACACTGAAGCTTTCTTT.

Here the CDR3 DNA reads TGTGCCAGCAGCCAAGGGTCGGAAGGGACCCAGTACTTC. Protein: CASSQGSEGTQYF. The chain couples TRBV3-1 (or the pseudogene TRBV3-2) to TRBJ2-5; D not resolved. The CDR3 sequence is 13 residues long. CDR1 and CDR2 from the germline V gene are LGHDT and YNNKEL (reference sequence). The ends were cut back, 1 base at V and 7 bases at J, with 10 bases in the middle.

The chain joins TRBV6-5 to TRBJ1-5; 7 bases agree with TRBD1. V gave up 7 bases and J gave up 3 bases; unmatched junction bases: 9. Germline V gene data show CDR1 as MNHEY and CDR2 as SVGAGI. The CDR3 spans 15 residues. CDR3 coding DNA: TGTGCCAGCAAGGACAGGATAGCGGACAATCAGCCCCAGCATTTT. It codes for CASKDRIADNQPQHF.

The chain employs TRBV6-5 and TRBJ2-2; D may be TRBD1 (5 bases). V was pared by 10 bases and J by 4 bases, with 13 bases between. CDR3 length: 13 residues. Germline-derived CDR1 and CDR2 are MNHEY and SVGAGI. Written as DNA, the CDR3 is TGTGCCACCACCCCCCAGGGCACCGGGGAGCTGTTTTTT. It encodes CATTPQGTGELFF.